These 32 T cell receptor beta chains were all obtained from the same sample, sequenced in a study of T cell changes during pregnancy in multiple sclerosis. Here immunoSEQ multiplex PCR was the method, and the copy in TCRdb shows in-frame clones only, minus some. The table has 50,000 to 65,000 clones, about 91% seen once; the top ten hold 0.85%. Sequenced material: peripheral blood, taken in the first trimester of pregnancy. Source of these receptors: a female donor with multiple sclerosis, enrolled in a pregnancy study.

Here the CDR3 reads CASSLELGRDQKLFF. CDR3 DNA: TGTGCCAGCAGCTTAGAGTTGGGCAGGGATCAAAAACTGTTTTTT. The chain links TRBV7-2 to TRBJ1-4; D may be TRBD1 (5 bases). The germline V and J ends were trimmed by 1 base and 9 bases, with 15 bases remaining between them. The CDR3 sequence is 15 residues long. CDR1 and CDR2 (germline): SGHTA, FQGNSA.

CDR3 bases: TGTGCCAGCAGCTTGGTGCAGGGGACCGGGGAGCTGTTTTTT. Its translation is CASSLVQGTGELFF. V gene TRBV5-6 combines with J gene TRBJ2-2; TRBD1 is a possible D gene (6 bases). Germline lookup yields CDR1 SGHDT and CDR2 YYEEEE. V dropped 0 bases and J dropped 5 bases, with 8 bases sitting between them. This CDR3 contains 14 residues.

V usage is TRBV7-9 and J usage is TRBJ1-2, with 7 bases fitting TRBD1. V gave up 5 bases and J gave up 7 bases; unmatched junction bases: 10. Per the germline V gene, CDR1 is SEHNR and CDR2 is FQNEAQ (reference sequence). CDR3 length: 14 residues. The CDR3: CASSTDNRGTGYTF. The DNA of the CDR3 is TGTGCCAGCAGCACAGATAACAGGGGTACTGGCTACACCTTC.

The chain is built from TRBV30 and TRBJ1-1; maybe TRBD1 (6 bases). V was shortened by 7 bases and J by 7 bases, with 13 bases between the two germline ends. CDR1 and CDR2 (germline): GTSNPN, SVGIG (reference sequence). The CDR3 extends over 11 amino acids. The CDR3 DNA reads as TGTGCCTCTTGGAGAGGGGGTGAAGCTTTCTTT. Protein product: CASWRGGEAFF.

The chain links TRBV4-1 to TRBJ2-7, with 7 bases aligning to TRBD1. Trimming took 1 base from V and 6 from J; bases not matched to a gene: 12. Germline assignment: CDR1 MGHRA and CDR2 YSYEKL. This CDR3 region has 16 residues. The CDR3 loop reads CASSQGTTGYSREQYF. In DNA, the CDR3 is TGCGCCAGCAGCCAAGGGACGACAGGGTACTCTCGCGAGCAGTACTTC.

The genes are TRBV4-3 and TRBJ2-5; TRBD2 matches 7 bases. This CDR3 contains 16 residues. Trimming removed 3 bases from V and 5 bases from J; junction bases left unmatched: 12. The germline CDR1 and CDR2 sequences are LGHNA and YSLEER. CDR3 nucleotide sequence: TGCGCCAGCAGCCATTCCTGGGGGGGGGTTCGGGAGACCCAGTACTTC. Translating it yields CASSHSWGGVRETQYF.

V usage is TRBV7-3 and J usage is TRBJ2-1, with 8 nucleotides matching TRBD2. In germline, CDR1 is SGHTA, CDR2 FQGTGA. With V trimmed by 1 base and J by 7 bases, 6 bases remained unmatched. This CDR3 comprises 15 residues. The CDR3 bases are TGTGCCAGCAGCTTAATGGCGGGGGGTGTGAATGAGCAGTTCTTC. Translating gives CASSLMAGGVNEQFF.

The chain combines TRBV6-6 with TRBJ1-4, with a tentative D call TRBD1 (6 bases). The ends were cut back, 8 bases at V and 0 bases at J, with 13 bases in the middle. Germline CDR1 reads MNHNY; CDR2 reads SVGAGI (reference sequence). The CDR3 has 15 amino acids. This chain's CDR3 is CASLQGFATNEKLFF. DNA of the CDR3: TGTGCCAGCCTCCAGGGGTTTGCAACTAATGAAAAACTGTTTTTT.

CDR3 bases: TGTGCCAGCAGCTTAGGTGCAAGCGGCTCCTACAATGAGCAGTTCTTC. Protein product: CASSLGASGSYNEQFF. The rearrangement uses TRBV11-2 and TRBJ2-1, with TRBD2 as a possible D gene (5 bases). The CDR3 loop spans 16 amino acids. CDR1 and CDR2 (germline): SGHAT, FQNNGV. Trimming took 1 base from V and 0 from J, leaving 10 bases between them.

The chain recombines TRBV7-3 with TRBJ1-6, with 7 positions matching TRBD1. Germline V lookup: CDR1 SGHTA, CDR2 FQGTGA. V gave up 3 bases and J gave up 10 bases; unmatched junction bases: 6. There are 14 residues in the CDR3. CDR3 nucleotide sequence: TGTGCCAGCAGCTTGGGTATAGGGGGCTCACCCCTCCACTTT. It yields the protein CASSLGIGGSPLHF.

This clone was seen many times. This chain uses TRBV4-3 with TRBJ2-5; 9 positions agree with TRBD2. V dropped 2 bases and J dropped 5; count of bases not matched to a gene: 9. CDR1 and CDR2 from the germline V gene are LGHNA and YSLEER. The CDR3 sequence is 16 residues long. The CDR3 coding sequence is TGCGCCAGCAGCCAAAGTCTGGCGGGGGGGTTTGAGACCCAGTACTTC. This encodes CASSQSLAGGFETQYF.

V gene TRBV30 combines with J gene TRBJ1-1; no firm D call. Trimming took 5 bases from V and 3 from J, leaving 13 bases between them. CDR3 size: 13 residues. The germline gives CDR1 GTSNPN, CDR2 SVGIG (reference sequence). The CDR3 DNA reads TGTGCCTGGGGGAGGCGGACGGACACTGAAGCTTTCTTT. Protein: CAWGRRTDTEAFF.

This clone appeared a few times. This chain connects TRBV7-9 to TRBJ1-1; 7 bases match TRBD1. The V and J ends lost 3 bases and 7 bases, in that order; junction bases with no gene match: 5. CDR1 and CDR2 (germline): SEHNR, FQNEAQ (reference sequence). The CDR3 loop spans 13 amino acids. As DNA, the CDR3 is TGTGCCAGCAGCTTGACAGGGACCCTTGAAGCTTTCTTT. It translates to CASSLTGTLEAFF.

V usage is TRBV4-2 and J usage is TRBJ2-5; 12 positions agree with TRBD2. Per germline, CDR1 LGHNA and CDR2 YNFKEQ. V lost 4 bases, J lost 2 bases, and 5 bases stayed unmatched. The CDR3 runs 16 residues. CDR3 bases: TGTGCCAGCAGCCGCCGGACTAGCGGGGAACAAGAGACCCAGTACTTC. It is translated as CASSRRTSGEQETQYF.

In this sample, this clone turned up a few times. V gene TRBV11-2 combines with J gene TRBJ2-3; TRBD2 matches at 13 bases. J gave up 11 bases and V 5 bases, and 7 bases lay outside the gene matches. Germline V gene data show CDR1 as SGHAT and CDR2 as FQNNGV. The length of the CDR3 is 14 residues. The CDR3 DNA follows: TGTGCCAGCAGCCGAAGCACTAGCGGGGGGGAGCAGTATTTT. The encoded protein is CASSRSTSGGEQYF.

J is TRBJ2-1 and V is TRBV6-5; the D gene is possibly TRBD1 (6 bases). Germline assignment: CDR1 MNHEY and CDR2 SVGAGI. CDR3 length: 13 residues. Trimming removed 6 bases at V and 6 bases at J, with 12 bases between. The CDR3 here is CASRNTGTNEQFF. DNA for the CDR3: TGTGCCAGCAGAAACACAGGGACCAATGAGCAGTTCTTC.

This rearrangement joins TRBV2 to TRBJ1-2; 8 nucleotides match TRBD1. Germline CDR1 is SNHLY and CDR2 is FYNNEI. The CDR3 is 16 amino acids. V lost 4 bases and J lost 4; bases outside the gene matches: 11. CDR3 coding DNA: TGTGCCAGCAGTGGCCACCCGACAGGGGCGAGCTATGGCTACACCTTC. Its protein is CASSGHPTGASYGYTF.

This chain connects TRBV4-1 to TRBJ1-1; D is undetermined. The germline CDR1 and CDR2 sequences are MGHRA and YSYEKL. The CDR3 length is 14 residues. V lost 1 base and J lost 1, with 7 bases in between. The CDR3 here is CASSQGSGNTEAFF. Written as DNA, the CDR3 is TGCGCCAGCAGCCAAGGATCGGGGAACACTGAAGCTTTCTTT.

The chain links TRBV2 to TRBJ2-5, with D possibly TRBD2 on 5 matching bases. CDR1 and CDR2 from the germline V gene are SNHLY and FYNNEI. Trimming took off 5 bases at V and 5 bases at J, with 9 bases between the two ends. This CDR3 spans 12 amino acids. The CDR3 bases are TGTGCCAGCAGTAGGGAGCTGGAGACCCAGTACTTC. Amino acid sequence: CASSRELETQYF.

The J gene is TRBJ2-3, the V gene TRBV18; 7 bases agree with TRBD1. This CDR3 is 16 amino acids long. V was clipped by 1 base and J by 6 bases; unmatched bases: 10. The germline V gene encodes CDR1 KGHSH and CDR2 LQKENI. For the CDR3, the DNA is TGTGCCAGCTCACCACGAGGGGGCGCCGATTGGGATACGCAGTATTTT. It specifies CASSPRGGADWDTQYF.

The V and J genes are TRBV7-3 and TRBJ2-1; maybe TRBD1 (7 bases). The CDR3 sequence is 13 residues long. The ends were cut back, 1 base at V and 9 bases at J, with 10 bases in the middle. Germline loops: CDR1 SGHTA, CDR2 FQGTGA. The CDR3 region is CASSLRQGGEQFF. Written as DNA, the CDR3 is TGTGCCAGCAGCTTAAGACAGGGAGGTGAGCAGTTCTTC.

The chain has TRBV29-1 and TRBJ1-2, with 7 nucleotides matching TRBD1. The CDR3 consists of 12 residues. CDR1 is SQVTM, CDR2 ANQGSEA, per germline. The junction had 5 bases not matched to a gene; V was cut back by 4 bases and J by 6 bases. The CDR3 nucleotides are TGCAGCGTTGGTAGGACAGGAAATGGCTACACCTTC. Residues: CSVGRTGNGYTF.

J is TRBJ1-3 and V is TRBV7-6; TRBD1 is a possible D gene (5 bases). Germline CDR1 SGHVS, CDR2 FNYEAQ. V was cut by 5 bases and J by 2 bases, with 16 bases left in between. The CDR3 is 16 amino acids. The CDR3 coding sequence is TGTGCCAGCAGCCCCGGCGGGGGGGAGCCTGGAAACACCATATATTTT. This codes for CASSPGGGEPGNTIYF.

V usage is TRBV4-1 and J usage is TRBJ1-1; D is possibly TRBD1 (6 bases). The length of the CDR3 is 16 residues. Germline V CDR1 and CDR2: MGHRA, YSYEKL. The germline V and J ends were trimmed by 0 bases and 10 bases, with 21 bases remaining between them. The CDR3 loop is CASSQEGQLVNHGAFF. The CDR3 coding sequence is TGCGCCAGCAGCCAAGAAGGACAGCTAGTAAATCACGGAGCTTTCTTT.

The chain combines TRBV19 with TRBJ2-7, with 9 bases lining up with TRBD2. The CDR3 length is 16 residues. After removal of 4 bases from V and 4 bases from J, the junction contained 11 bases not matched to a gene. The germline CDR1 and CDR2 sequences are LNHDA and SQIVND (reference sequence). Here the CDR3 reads CASSTPGVAGEYEQYF. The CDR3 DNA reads TGTGCCAGTAGTACCCCTGGAGTAGCGGGGGAGTACGAGCAGTACTTC.

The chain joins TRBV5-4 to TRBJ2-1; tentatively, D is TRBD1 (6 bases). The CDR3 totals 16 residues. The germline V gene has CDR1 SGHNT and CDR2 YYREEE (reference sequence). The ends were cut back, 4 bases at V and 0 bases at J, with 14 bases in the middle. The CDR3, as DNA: TGTGCCAGCAGCCTCTCGACAGGACTCTCCTACAATGAGCAGTTCTTC. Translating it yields CASSLSTGLSYNEQFF. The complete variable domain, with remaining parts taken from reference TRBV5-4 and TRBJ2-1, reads ETGVTQSPTHLIKTRGQQVTLRCSSQSGHNTVSWYQQALGQGPQFIFQYYREEENGRGNFPPRFSGLQFPNYSSELNVNALELDDSALYLCASSLSTGLSYNEQFFGPGTRLTVL.

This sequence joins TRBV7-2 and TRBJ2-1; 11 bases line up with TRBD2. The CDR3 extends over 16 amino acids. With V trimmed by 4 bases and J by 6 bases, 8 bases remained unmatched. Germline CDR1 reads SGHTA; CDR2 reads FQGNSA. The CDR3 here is CASSSGASGGRNEQFF. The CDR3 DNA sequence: TGTGCCAGCAGCTCCGGGGCTAGCGGGGGGCGCAATGAGCAGTTCTTC.

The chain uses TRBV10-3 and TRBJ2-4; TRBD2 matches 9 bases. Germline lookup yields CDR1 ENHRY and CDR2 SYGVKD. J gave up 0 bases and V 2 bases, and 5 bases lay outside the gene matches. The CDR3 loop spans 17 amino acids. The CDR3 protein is CAISERGGELAKNIQYF. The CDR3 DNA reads TGTGCCATCAGTGAGCGCGGGGGGGAACTAGCCAAAAACATTCAGTACTTC.

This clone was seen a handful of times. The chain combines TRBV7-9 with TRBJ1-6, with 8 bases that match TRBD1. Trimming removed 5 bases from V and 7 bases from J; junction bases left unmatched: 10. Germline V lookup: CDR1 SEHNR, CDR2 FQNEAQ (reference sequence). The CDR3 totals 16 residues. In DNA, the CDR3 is TGTGCCAGCAGCCTACCCATGCAGGGGGCAAATTCACCCCTCCACTTT. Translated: CASSLPMQGANSPLHF.

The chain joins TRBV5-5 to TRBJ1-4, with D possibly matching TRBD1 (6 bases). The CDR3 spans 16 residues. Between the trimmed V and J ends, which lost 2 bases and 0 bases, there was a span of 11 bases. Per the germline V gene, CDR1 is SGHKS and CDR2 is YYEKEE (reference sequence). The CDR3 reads CASSFGGLATNEKLFF. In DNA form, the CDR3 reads TGTGCCAGCAGCTTCGGGGGGCTTGCAACTAATGAAAAACTGTTTTTT.

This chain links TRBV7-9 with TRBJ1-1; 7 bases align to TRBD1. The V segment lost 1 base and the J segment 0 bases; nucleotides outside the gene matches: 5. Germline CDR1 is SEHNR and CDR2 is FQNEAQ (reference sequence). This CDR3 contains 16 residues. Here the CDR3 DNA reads TGTGCCAGCAGCTTAGGTCGACAGGGAATGAACACTGAAGCTTTCTTT. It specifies CASSLGRQGMNTEAFF.

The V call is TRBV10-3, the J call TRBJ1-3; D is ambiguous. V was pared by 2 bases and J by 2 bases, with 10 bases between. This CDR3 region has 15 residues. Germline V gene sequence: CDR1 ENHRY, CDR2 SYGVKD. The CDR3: CAISEARKAGNTIYF. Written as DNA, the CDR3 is TGTGCCATCAGTGAGGCCAGGAAGGCTGGAAACACCATATATTTT.